These 2 T cell receptor beta chains were sequenced from one sample in a study of shared T cell receptors in the human thymus. Data came from immunoSEQ multiplex PCR; TCRdb stores just in-frame clones and leaves some out. Of hundreds of thousands of clones in the sample, over 75% were seen once. These sequences were also reported in another study, on human thymus T cells.

Sequencing used thymocytes. These TCRs come from a boy in the first two years of life with a congenital heart defect.

This chain links TRBV27 with TRBJ1-2, with 8 bases lining up with TRBD1. The CDR3 extends over 17 amino acids. Germline V gene data show CDR1 as MNHEY and CDR2 as SMNVEV (reference sequence). J gave up 0 bases and V 4 bases, and 10 bases lay outside the gene matches. CDR3 protein: CASSSSPDRETNYGYTF. The DNA for the CDR3 is TGTGCCAGCAGTTCAAGCCCGGACAGGGAGACTAACTATGGCTACACCTTC.

The CDR3 loop is CASSQLRTGYNEQFF. The CDR3, as DNA: TGCGCCAGCAGCCAGCTAAGGACAGGATACAATGAGCAGTTCTTC. The chain couples TRBV4-3 to TRBJ2-1; TRBD1 agrees at 7 bases. V trimming: 3 bases; J trimming: 4 bases; junction bases outside the gene matches: 6. CDR1 is LGHNA, CDR2 YSLEER, per germline. The CDR3 length is 15 residues.